The 11 T cell receptor beta chains reported below all come from one sample, sequenced in a study of blood T cell repertoires in COVID-19. The method was immunoSEQ multiplex PCR; TCRdb's version includes in-frame clones alone and lacks a portion of them. The sample lists about 370,000 clones; around 87% were seen once. Sequencing was carried out using peripheral blood. These receptors came from a woman younger than 45 with COVID-19, enrolled during active disease.

This clone is a singleton in its sample. The V call is TRBV3-1 (or the pseudogene TRBV3-2), the J call TRBJ2-3; D uncertain. Trimming stripped 2 bases from V and 0 bases from J, with 9 bases between. The CDR3 has 15 residues. The germline CDR1 and CDR2 sequences are LGHDT and YNNKEL (reference sequence). CDR3 sequence (DNA): TGTGCCAGCAGCCAAATGAGAACTAGCACAGATACGCAGTATTTT. Protein product: CASSQMRTSTDTQYF.

The chain is built from TRBV7-8 and TRBJ2-1; 9 bases match TRBD2. The CDR3 runs to 15 residues. Germline CDR1 SGHVS, CDR2 FQNEAQ. V shed 3 bases and J 5 bases; nucleotides not matched to a gene: 5. CDR3 amino acids: CASSLSGRSHNEQFF. The DNA for the CDR3 is TGTGCCAGCAGCTTGAGCGGGAGGAGCCACAATGAGCAGTTCTTC. The variable domain in full, with the rest retrieved from reference TRBV7-8 and TRBJ2-1, is GAGVSQSPRYKVAKRGQDVALRCDPISGHVSLFWYQQALGQGPEFLTYFQNEAQLDKSGLPSDRFFAERPEGSVSTLKIQRTQQEDSAVYLCASSLSGRSHNEQFFGPGTRLTVL.

The J gene is TRBJ2-7, the V gene TRBV6-5; TRBD2 is a possible D gene (5 bases). V lost 6 bases and J 1 base, leaving 13 bases between the germline ends. The CDR3 sequence is 14 residues long. Germline values: CDR1 MNHEY, CDR2 SVGAGI. CDR3 DNA: TGTGCCAGCAGGAGGACTGTTAATTCCTACGAGCAGTACTTC. Its protein product is CASRRTVNSYEQYF.

This chain uses TRBV6-5 with TRBJ2-3, with 10 bases aligning to TRBD1. This CDR3 comprises 16 residues. The trim removed 4 bases at V and 2 bases at J, leaving 6 bases unmatched. In germline, CDR1 is MNHEY, CDR2 SVGAGI. The CDR3 DNA is TGTGCCAGCAGTTCAATCGGGACAGGGGTCACAGATACGCAGTATTTT. Its translation is CASSSIGTGVTDTQYF.

This clone has just a few counts. The chain uses TRBV29-1 and TRBJ2-2; TRBD2 matches at 7 bases. The CDR3 has 14 amino acids. The V and J ends lost 6 bases and 1 base, in that order; junction bases with no gene match: 5. From germline, CDR1 is SQVTM and CDR2 ANQGSEA. CDR3 amino acids: CSVGGIGNTGELFF. The CDR3 DNA reads TGCAGCGTGGGAGGGATAGGGAACACCGGGGAGCTGTTTTTT.

V usage is TRBV13 and J usage is TRBJ2-3; 11 bases match TRBD2. This CDR3 is 17 amino acids long. CDR1 is PRHDT and CDR2 is FYEKMQ in the germline V gene (reference sequence). Trimming removed 5 bases from V and 3 bases from J; junction bases left unmatched: 10. The CDR3 loop is CASSPPRVAGGTDTQYF. CDR3 nucleotides: TGTGCCAGCAGCCCCCCCCGGGTAGCGGGAGGGACAGATACGCAGTATTTT.

DNA of the CDR3: TGTGCCAGCATCGCCGGAGGAGGGCAGCCCCAGCATTTT. Amino acids: CASIAGGGQPQHF. This sequence joins TRBV12-3 or TRBV12-4 and TRBJ1-5; D ambiguous. The CDR3 length is 13 residues. Trimming cost V 7 bases and J 7 bases, with 14 bases left between them.

V usage is TRBV19 and J usage is TRBJ2-3; possibly TRBD1 for D (6 bases). Germline V gives CDR1 LNHDA, CDR2 SQIVND (reference sequence). The CDR3 runs 13 residues. V was pared by 4 bases and J by 7 bases, with 12 bases between. The DNA for the CDR3 is TGTGCCAGTAGTAGCCTAGGGGGTCATACGCAGTATTTT. Translating gives CASSSLGGHTQYF.

The chain has TRBV7-2 and TRBJ2-3; no firm D call. The CDR3 covers 12 residues. Deletions cut 5 bases from V and 3 bases from J, with 6 bases between. CDR1 and CDR2 from the germline V gene are SGHTA and FQGNSA. For the CDR3, the DNA is TGTGCCAGCAGCACAAAGACAGATACGCAGTATTTT. The encoded protein is CASSTKTDTQYF.

This sequence joins TRBV28 and TRBJ2-2; no definite D call. The CDR3 contains 14 residues. The germline gives CDR1 MDHEN, CDR2 SYDVKM. The ends were cut back, 2 bases at V and 1 base at J, with 5 bases in the middle. This CDR3 is CASSLLLNTGELFF. CDR3 sequence (DNA): TGTGCCAGCAGTTTACTATTGAACACCGGGGAGCTGTTTTTT.

The chain links TRBV4-1 to TRBJ2-2, with a possible D match to TRBD2 (5 bases). The CDR3 sequence is 15 residues long. Germline V gives CDR1 MGHRA, CDR2 YSYEKL. Trimming removed 5 bases from V and 5 bases from J, with 15 bases in between. The CDR3 here is CASSSTTRSTGELFF. CDR3 nucleotides: TGCGCCAGCAGCTCCACTACTAGATCGACCGGGGAGCTGTTTTTT.